This is a list of T cell receptor beta chains from one sample in a study of response to subunit inactivated influenza vaccine. TCRdb independently ran MiXCR on the RT-PCR reads; one entry per CDR3 protein. The sample contains hundreds of thousands of distinct CDR3 sequences, around 18% of which appear only once. The sequences come from PBMCs from blood, collected 4 to 6 days after vaccination. The receptors were gathered from a man in his forties or fifties who received an inactivated influenza vaccine. The CDR3 runs from the conserved cysteine through the conserved F or W. The D gene is left open where the match is weak. Clone sizes are given selectively: once, few, many, or a class where the clone is expanded.

v_gene,j_gene,abundance,d_gene,CDR3nt,CDR3aa
TRBV2,TRBJ1-6,.,.,TGTGCCAGCAGTGAAGCGCCCCTATATGGGTCCTATAATTCACCCCTCCACTTT,CASSEAPLYGSYNSPLHF
TRBV10-3,TRBJ2-2,once,.,TGTGCCATCAGTAATGCAGGGGCCGGGGAGCTGTTTTTT,CAISNAGAGELFF
TRBV25-1,TRBJ1-2,few,TRBD1,TGTGCCAGCAGTGAATATCAGACAGGGAGCTATGGCTACACCTTC,CASSEYQTGSYGYTF
TRBV5-1,TRBJ2-2,.,TRBD1,TGCGCCAGCAGCGCTGGACAGGGGGCGTTGAACACCGGGGAGCTGTTTTTT,CASSAGQGALNTGELFF
TRBV10-2,TRBJ2-5,.,.,TGCGCCAGCAGTGAGCCTTTACAGGGGAGGTCCAGGGAGACCCAGTACTTC,CASSEPLQGRSRETQYF
TRBV15,TRBJ1-1,few,TRBD1,TGTGCCACCAGCAGAGAAGCCAGGGGGGACACTGAAGCTTTCTTT,CATSREARGDTEAFF
TRBV20-1,TRBJ1-1,few,TRBD1,TGCAGTGCTAACCTCGGACAGGGTTGGAACACTGAAGCTTTCTTT,CSANLGQGWNTEAFF
TRBV2,TRBJ2-7,.,TRBD1,TGTGCCAGCACTTACCCGGGACAGGTCTCCTACGAGCAGTACTTC,CASTYPGQVSYEQYF
TRBV18,TRBJ2-7,.,TRBD2,TGTGCCAGCTCACCGACCCGAATGGGAGGGTTCTACGAGCAGTACTTC,CASSPTRMGGFYEQYF
TRBV20-1,TRBJ2-1,few,.,TGCAGTGCTAAGGAGCCCAATCCCTACAATGAGCAGTTCTTC,CSAKEPNPYNEQFF
TRBV29-1,TRBJ1-5,.,.,TGCAGCGTTGAAGGAGGTGGGAATCAGCCCCAGCATTTT,CSVEGGGNQPQHF
TRBV20-1,TRBJ2-7,many,.,TGCAGTGTATTTACCGACGTTTCCTCCTACGAGCAGTACTTC,CSVFTDVSSYEQYF
TRBV10-2,TRBJ2-1,few,.,TGCGCCAGCAGTGGTCGTGGCGGTTACTACAATGAGCAGTTCTTC,CASSGRGGYYNEQFF
TRBV4-2,TRBJ1-1,.,.,TGTGCCAGCAGCCAAGCCGGACAGTTGGTGAACACTGAAGCTTTCTTT,CASSQAGQLVNTEAFF
TRBV6-1,TRBJ1-5,.,.,TGTGCCAGCAGTGAACCCTCGGTCAATCAGCCCCAGCATTTT,CASSEPSVNQPQHF
TRBV20-1,TRBJ2-3,.,.,TGCAGTGCCGAGGGGAGACCTCTTAGCGGTACGCAGTATTTT,CSAEGRPLSGTQYF
TRBV4-1,TRBJ2-7,few,.,TGCGCCAGCAGCCAAGTTAAAGCTAGCTCCTACGAGCAGTACTTC,CASSQVKASSYEQYF
TRBV9,TRBJ1-1,.,.,TGTGCCAGCGGGGTGAACACTGAAGCTTTCTTT,CASGVNTEAFF
TRBV27,TRBJ2-1,.,.,TGTGCCAGCAGTAGGACTACCTACAATGAGCAGTTCTTC,CASSRTTYNEQFF
TRBV10-3,TRBJ2-7,many,TRBD2,TGTGCCATTAGTGGGGGGGGATACGAGCAGTACTTC,CAISGGGYEQYF
TRBV6-2/TRBV6-3,TRBJ2-1,.,.,TGTGCCAGCAAAGGGGAGCGCGACTACAATGAGCAGTTCTTC,CASKGERDYNEQFF
TRBV12-3/TRBV12-4,TRBJ2-4,few,TRBD2,TGTGCCAGCCATAGCGGGAGGACAGAGCTAGCCAAAAACATTCAGTACTTC,CASHSGRTELAKNIQYF
TRBV4-3,TRBJ2-2,.,.,TGCGCCAGCAGCCAAACCCTTCCGGGGGCCGGGGAGCTGTTTTTT,CASSQTLPGAGELFF
TRBV7-2,TRBJ2-7,few,.,TGTGCCAGCAGCTTAGTCACAGGAAACAACTACGAGCAGTACTTC,CASSLVTGNNYEQYF
TRBV12-3/TRBV12-4,TRBJ1-6,.,.,TGTGCCAGCAGCTCAGAGCTCCGAAATTCACCCCTCCACTTT,CASSSELRNSPLHF
TRBV29-1,TRBJ2-3,.,TRBD1,TGCAGCGTGGACAGGGGGCGTGATACGCAGTATTTT,CSVDRGRDTQYF
TRBV30,TRBJ1-5,few,.,TGTGCCTGGAGTGTCAGAGGGAATCAGCCCCAGCATTTT,CAWSVRGNQPQHF
TRBV20-1,TRBJ2-1,.,TRBD2,TGCAGTGCTAGAGATGGGCGGGAGGGCCTACGCAATGAGCAGTTCTTC,CSARDGREGLRNEQFF
TRBV12-3/TRBV12-4,TRBJ2-4,few,.,TGTGCCAGCACCCCCGAGTCGGATGGAAGCATTCAGTACTTC,CASTPESDGSIQYF
TRBV21-1,TRBJ1-6,.,.,TGTGCCAGCAGCACCGTAAATTCACCCCTCCACTTT,CASSTVNSPLHF
TRBV7-7,TRBJ2-1,.,.,TGTGCTAGCAGCTTAGGTGGACAGCCCAATGAGCAGTTCTTC,CASSLGGQPNEQFF
TRBV20-1,TRBJ1-2,.,TRBD1,TGCAGTGCTCCCCCCGGGACAGGGGTCTATGGCTACACCTTC,CSAPPGTGVYGYTF
TRBV30,TRBJ2-1,few,.,TGTGCCTGGAGTCCAGGGTACAATGAGCAGTTCTTC,CAWSPGYNEQFF
TRBV6-6,TRBJ2-5,.,.,TGTGCCAGCAGTTACTCAATGGAGACCCAGTACTTC,CASSYSMETQYF
TRBV6-6,TRBJ2-4,few,.,TGTGCCAGCAGTTCTCACGAGGTCAACATTCAGTACTTC,CASSSHEVNIQYF
TRBV28,TRBJ2-6,few,.,TGTGCCAGCAGTCCCGCGGGTAACGGGGCCAACGTCCTGACTTTC,CASSPAGNGANVLTF